A single sample gave rise to the 2 T cell receptor beta chains below, sequenced in a study of neurological immune-mediated disorders. In TCRdb, the 5' RACE reads were re-called with MiXCR into one record per CDR3 protein. The sample includes tens of thousands of distinct CDR3 sequences, 4% of them seen just once. The sample comprised CD4+ T cells from blood. The receptors here all came from a middle-aged woman with multiple sclerosis.

This clonotype was seen repeatedly, ten times or more. This chain uses TRBV5-1 with TRBJ2-1; 8 nucleotides match TRBD1. V trimming: 0 bases; J trimming: 7 bases; junction bases outside the gene matches: 0. This CDR3 spans 13 amino acids. Germline V gene data show CDR1 as SGHRS and CDR2 as YFSETQ. As DNA, the CDR3 is TGCGCCAGCAGCTTGGGACAGGGGAATGAGCAGTTCTTC. Protein sequence: CASSLGQGNEQFF.

Ten or more counts support this clonotype. The CDR3 spells CSAKAGDLEQFF. The CDR3 DNA is TGCAGTGCTAAAGCGGGGGACCTTGAGCAGTTCTTC. This sequence joins TRBV20-1 and TRBJ2-1; 8 bases match TRBD2. V gave up 4 bases and J gave up 9 bases; unmatched junction bases: 5. Germline CDR1 is DFQATT and CDR2 is SNEGSKA (reference sequence). This CDR3 spans 12 amino acids.